This T cell receptor (beta chain) was sequenced for a study of blood T cell repertoires in COVID-19. V gave up 5 bases and J gave up 6 bases; unmatched junction bases: 7. The CDR3 is 14 amino acids. The germline V gene has CDR1 LGHDT and CDR2 YNNKEL (reference sequence). In the original processing: Reference gene primers were amplified, and this amplification served to estimate nucleated cell counts. Measured with immunoSEQ multiplex PCR; TCRdb has only the in-frame clones, and not every one. V and J calls and clone size are given by that table; D and trimming were obtained from the DNA. The data hold 200,000 to 250,000 clones, with approximately 78% observed a single time.

The V gene is TRBV3-1 (or the pseudogene TRBV3-2), the J gene TRBJ1-2; TRBD1 matches at 9 bases. The sequence was obtained from a woman over 75 with COVID-19, enrolled during active disease. The sample consisted of peripheral blood. The CDR3: CASSFWTGENGYTF. In DNA, the CDR3 is TGTGCCAGCAGCTTTTGGACAGGGGAAAATGGCTACACCTTC.